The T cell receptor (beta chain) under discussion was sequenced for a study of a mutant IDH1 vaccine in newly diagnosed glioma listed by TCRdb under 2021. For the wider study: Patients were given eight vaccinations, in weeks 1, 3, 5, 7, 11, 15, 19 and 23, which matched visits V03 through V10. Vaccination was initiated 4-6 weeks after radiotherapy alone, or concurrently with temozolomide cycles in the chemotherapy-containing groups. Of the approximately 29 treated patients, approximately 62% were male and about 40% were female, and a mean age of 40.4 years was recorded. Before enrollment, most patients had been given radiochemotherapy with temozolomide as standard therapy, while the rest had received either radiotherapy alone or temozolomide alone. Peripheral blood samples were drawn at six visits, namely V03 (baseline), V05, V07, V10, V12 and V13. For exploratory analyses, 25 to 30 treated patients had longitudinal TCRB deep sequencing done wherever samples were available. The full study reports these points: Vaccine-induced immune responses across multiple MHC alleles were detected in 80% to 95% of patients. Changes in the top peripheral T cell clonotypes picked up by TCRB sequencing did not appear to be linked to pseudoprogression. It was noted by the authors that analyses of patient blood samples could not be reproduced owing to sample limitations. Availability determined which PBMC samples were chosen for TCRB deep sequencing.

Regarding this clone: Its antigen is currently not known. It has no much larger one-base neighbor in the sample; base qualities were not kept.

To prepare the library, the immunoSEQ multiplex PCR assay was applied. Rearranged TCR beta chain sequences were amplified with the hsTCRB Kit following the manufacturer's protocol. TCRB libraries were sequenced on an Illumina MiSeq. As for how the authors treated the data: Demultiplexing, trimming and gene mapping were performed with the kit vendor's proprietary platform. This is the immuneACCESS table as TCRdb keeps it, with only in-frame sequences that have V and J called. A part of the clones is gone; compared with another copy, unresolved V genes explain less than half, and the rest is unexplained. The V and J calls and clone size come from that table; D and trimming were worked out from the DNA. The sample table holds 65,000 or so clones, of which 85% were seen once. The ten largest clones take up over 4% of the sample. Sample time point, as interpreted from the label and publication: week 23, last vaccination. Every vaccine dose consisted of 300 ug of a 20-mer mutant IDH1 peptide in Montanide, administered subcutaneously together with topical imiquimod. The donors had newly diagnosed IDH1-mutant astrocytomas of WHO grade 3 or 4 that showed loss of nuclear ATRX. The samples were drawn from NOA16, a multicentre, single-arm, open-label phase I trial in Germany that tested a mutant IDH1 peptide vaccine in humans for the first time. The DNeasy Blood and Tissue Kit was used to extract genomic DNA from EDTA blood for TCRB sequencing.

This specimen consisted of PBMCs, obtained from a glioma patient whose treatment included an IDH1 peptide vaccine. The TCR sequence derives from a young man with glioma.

The CDR3 is CASSPPGVSYYGYTF. The DNA is TGTGCCAGCAGCCCCCCGGGGGTCTCCTACTATGGCTACACCTTC. Here the chain combines TRBV7-9 and TRBJ1-2; perhaps TRBD1 is the D gene, with 5 bases matching. CDR1 and CDR2, per the germline V gene (reference sequence), are SEHNR and FQNEAQ. The CDR3 measures 15 amino acids from cysteine to phenylalanine. Kept here is only the CDR3 DNA, which spans 45 bases and is read in frame from base 1. The V end loses 5 bases and the J end loses 3 bases, and a stretch of 16 bases separates them.